One and the same sample provided the 17 T cell receptor beta chains below, sequenced in a study of cytomegalovirus exposure and HLA in healthy donors. 60 Vbeta and 13 Jbeta primers were used in PCR. Clones were sequenced by immunoSEQ multiplex PCR, and TCRdb holds only the in-frame ones, with some missing. Of 150,000 or so clones listed, roughly three quarters are singletons. The sequenced material came from PBMCs. The receptor source for this set is a woman between 40 and 50 years old in good health and CMV-seropositive.

This clone was found a few times. At one of its ends the junction is not consistent with the germline gene, which may arise from a read error. The chain combines TRBV2 with TRBJ2-4, with 7 bases that match TRBD2. Germline CDR1 SNHLY, CDR2 FYNNEI. CDR3 length: 15 residues. CDR3 in amino acids: CASSDWQAGANSQYF. The CDR3 coding sequence is TGTGCCAGCAGTGATTGGCAGGCGGGAGCAAACAGTCAGTACTTC.

The CDR3 DNA reads as TGTGCCAGCAGCCAAGAACCGGGACAGGGGGTTAGTGGCTACACCTTC. Translation gives CASSQEPGQGVSGYTF. The chain uses TRBV4-2 and TRBJ1-2, with TRBD1 matching over 11 bases. V dropped 0 bases and J dropped 7; count of bases not matched to a gene: 7. This CDR3 is 16 amino acids long. Germline loops: CDR1 LGHNA, CDR2 YNFKEQ.

The gene calls are TRBV29-1 and TRBJ1-5, with D perhaps matching TRBD1 (6 bases). Germline-derived CDR1 and CDR2 are SQVTM and ANQGSEA. The CDR3 extends over 13 amino acids. V lost 6 bases, J lost 3 bases, and 12 bases lay in between. The CDR3 DNA reads TGCAGCGTCCGGGACAACCTCAATCAGCCCCAGCATTTT. This codes for CSVRDNLNQPQHF.

The rearrangement joins TRBV4-1 to TRBJ1-2; D is unresolved. The CDR3 is 16 amino acids. The V gene lost 0 bases and the J gene lost 4 bases, with 15 bases spanning the gap. Germline V gene data show CDR1 as MGHRA and CDR2 as YSYEKL. The CDR3 DNA reads as TGCGCCAGCAGCCAAGAAGACGGGGTCTTCAGCTATGGCTACACCTTC. Translation gives CASSQEDGVFSYGYTF.

This clone has at least ten counts. The rearrangement uses TRBV7-6 and TRBJ1-1, with TRBD1 matching over 9 bases. Germline values: CDR1 SGHVS, CDR2 FNYEAQ. Trimming removed 3 bases from V and 5 bases from J; junction bases left unmatched: 4. The CDR3 extends over 14 amino acids. In nucleotides, the CDR3 is TGTGCCAGCAGCTTGTCAGGGACAGGGACTGAAGCTTTCTTT. This codes for CASSLSGTGTEAFF.

V is TRBV21-1 and J is TRBJ2-7; the table's D gene call, TRBD2, was not cross checked with the DNA. TRBV21-1 is reported as a pseudogene. This CDR3 has 18 residues. CDR3 DNA: TGTGCCAGCAGCAAAAAAAGGAGGGATGAAGCGGGGCTATGCGAGCAGTACTTC. The encoded protein is CASSKKRRDEAGLCEQYF.

This clone showed up just a few times. The genes are TRBV9 and TRBJ2-7; D not resolved. The CDR3 contains 14 residues. The germline V gene encodes CDR1 SGDLS and CDR2 YYNGEE. V lost 4 bases and J lost 2, with 13 bases in between. This CDR3 reads CASSPRGQTYEQYF. DNA of the CDR3: TGTGCCAGCAGCCCCCGCGGCCAGACCTACGAGCAGTACTTC.

The chain is built from TRBV19 and TRBJ1-5, with D unclear. Germline V lookup: CDR1 LNHDA, CDR2 SQIVND (reference sequence). This CDR3 has 15 amino acids. V dropped 2 bases and J dropped 4 bases, with 12 bases sitting between them. The CDR3 spells CASSILADQNQPQHF. CDR3 bases: TGTGCCAGTAGTATATTGGCCGATCAAAATCAGCCCCAGCATTTT.

The chain couples TRBV7-2 to TRBJ1-4; weak D call: TRBD1 (5 bases). Trimming took off 4 bases at V and 8 bases at J, with 17 bases between the two ends. Looked up from germline, CDR1 is SGHTA and CDR2 is FQGNSA. This CDR3 is built from 15 residues. In nucleotides, the CDR3 is TGTGCCAGCAGCTCCCGACAGCGGGTAGGGGAAAAACTGTTTTTT. Protein sequence: CASSSRQRVGEKLFF.

The chain couples TRBV7-8 to TRBJ2-7, with TRBD2 matching 8 bases. The trim removed 5 bases at V and 0 bases at J, leaving 3 bases unmatched. Germline V gene lookup returns CDR1 SGHVS and CDR2 FQNEAQ. CDR3 length equals 14 residues. CDR3 DNA: TGTGCCAGCAGCCGGGGGGGGGCCTCCTACGAGCAGTACTTC. It specifies CASSRGGASYEQYF.

This clone showed up just once. This chain links TRBV2 with TRBJ2-1; D is uncertain. This CDR3 spans 13 amino acids. The V end was cut by 3 bases, the J end by 4 bases, with 7 bases between. Germline loops: CDR1 SNHLY, CDR2 FYNNEI. CDR3 DNA sequence: TGTGCCAGCAGTGACCTTCCGTACAATGAGCAGTTCTTC. This gives the protein CASSDLPYNEQFF.

V is TRBV7-2 and J is TRBJ1-4; a possible D gene is TRBD1 (6 bases). The V gene lost 5 bases and the J gene lost 5 bases, with 12 bases spanning the gap. CDR3 size: 14 residues. The germline CDR1 and CDR2 sequences are SGHTA and FQGNSA. CDR3 loop: CASSPGHTNEKLFF. CDR3 coding DNA: TGTGCCAGCAGCCCGGGACATACAAATGAAAAACTGTTTTTT.

Worth noting for this clone: Compared with germline, one end of the junction differs, possibly owing to a read error. The rearrangement links TRBV7-9 to TRBJ2-5; possible D gene TRBD1, 6 bases. This CDR3 has 13 residues. Germline-derived CDR1 and CDR2 are SEHNR and FQNEAQ (reference sequence). CDR3 coding DNA: TGTTCCAGCAAGGGGACATTTAAAGAGACCCAGTACTTC. Protein sequence: CSSKGTFKETQYF.

V usage is TRBV30 and J usage is TRBJ1-2; 9 bases fit TRBD1. CDR1 is GTSNPN, CDR2 SVGIG, per germline (reference sequence). The CDR3 totals 12 residues. The V segment lost 5 bases and the J segment 7 bases; nucleotides outside the gene matches: 5. CDR3 protein: CAWGETGGGYTF. As DNA, the CDR3 is TGTGCCTGGGGCGAGACAGGGGGTGGCTACACCTTC. Variable domain in full (rest from reference TRBV30 and TRBJ1-2): SQTIHQWPATLVQPVGSPLSLECTVEGTSNPNLYWYRQAAGRGLQLLFYSVGIGQISSEVPQNLSASRPQDRQFILSSKKLLLSDSGFYLCAWGETGGGYTFGSGTRLTVV.

V usage is TRBV6-6 and J usage is TRBJ1-5, with D unresolved. V shed 6 bases and J shed 9 bases, with 15 bases lying between them. CDR1 is MNHNY, CDR2 SVGAGI, per germline (reference sequence). This CDR3 region has 13 residues. The CDR3 spells CASRGLPSRPQHF. The CDR3 region has the DNA TGTGCCAGCAGGGGTTTACCTTCTAGGCCCCAGCATTTT.

This chain links TRBV6-5 with TRBJ2-3; perhaps TRBD2 as D (7 bases). This CDR3 contains 15 residues. Germline CDR1 reads MNHEY; CDR2 reads SVGAGI. The ends were cut back, 6 bases at V and 5 bases at J, with 18 bases in the middle. The CDR3 bases are TGTGCCAGCAGAGAGTTGGGGGGGGCAGGAGATACGCAGTATTTT. Translated, it gives CASRELGGAGDTQYF.

The gene calls are TRBV18 and TRBJ1-2; 9 bases map to TRBD1. V was pared by 3 bases and J by 7 bases, with 18 bases of the junction left unmatched. The CDR3 sequence is 18 residues long. Germline values: CDR1 KGHSH, CDR2 LQKENI. The CDR3, as DNA: TGTGCCAGCTCACCTCCGAAAACGGGACAGGGAGGTCGGGGTGGCTACACCTTC. Protein: CASSPPKTGQGGRGGYTF.